The rows below give T cell receptor beta chains drawn from one sample of a study of early T cells in non-severe SARS-CoV-2 infection. TCRdb analysed the 5' RACE reads with MiXCR anew, one entry per CDR3 protein. Seen here are roughly 92,000 distinct CDR3 sequences, approximately 12% observed once, and the top ten hold about 4.4%. Specimen: whole blood, collected at baseline. All receptors derive from an adult who was a healthcare worker with PCR-confirmed SARS-CoV-2 infection or an uninfected control (not recorded which). CDR3s include the opening cysteine and the closing phenylalanine or tryptophan. The order of the fields is J gene, V gene, D gene, clone size, CDR3 DNA, CDR3 protein. A D gene is named only where the DNA matches it firmly. Some rows mark clone size as missing; the rest say once, few, many or name a class of expanded clone.

TRBJ1-1 | TRBV7-9 | TRBD1 | NA | TGTGCCAGCAGCTCTGGACAGGGGGCGAGGGGGAACACTGAAGCTTTCTTT | CASSSGQGARGNTEAFF
TRBJ1-1 | TRBV10-3 | NA | NA | TGTGCCATCAGTGATAGATGGGCAACTGAAGCTTTCTTT | CAISDRWATEAFF
TRBJ2-2 | TRBV2 | TRBD1 | NA | TGTGCCAGCAGTCCCCGGGGACAGCAAGTGAACACCGGGGAGCTGTTTTTT | CASSPRGQQVNTGELFF
TRBJ2-5 | TRBV24-1 | NA | few | TGTGCCACCAGTCTCGAGGGGACCCAGTACTTC | CATSLEGTQYF
TRBJ2-5 | TRBV2 | NA | many | TGTGCCAGCATAGGACAGCAAGCCACACAAGAGACCCAGTACTTC | CASIGQQATQETQYF
TRBJ2-3 | TRBV19 | NA | few | TGTGCCAGTATACCCCCTGGCACAGATACGCAGTATTTT | CASIPPGTDTQYF
TRBJ2-7 | TRBV7-2 | TRBD2 | few | TGTGCCAGCAGCTTAAAGGCGGGAGGTGCTTTCGAGCAGTACTTC | CASSLKAGGAFEQYF
TRBJ1-3 | TRBV28 | NA | NA | TGTGCCAGCAGTTTATCCTTGGGCGGCCAGGCTGGAAACACCATATATTTT | CASSLSLGGQAGNTIYF
TRBJ2-7 | TRBV29-1 | TRBD2 | few | TGCAGCGTTGTTGGCGGGGGGACCGACCTCTACGAGCAGTACTTC | CSVVGGGTDLYEQYF
TRBJ1-1 | TRBV11-3 | NA | few | TGTGCCAGCAGCCAGCGGAAAGGCATGAACACTGAAGCTTTCTTT | CASSQRKGMNTEAFF
TRBJ1-3 | TRBV7-2 | NA | many | TGTGCCAGCAGCTTATGGGCTCAACGGGATTCCTCTGGAAACACCATATATTTT | CASSLWAQRDSSGNTIYF
TRBJ2-3 | TRBV30 | NA | few | TGTGCCTGGAATAGTGCCGCGGGGACCTCCACAGATACGCAGTATTTT | CAWNSAAGTSTDTQYF
TRBJ1-3 | TRBV18 | TRBD1 | few | TGTGCCAGCTCACGGGACAGGGGAACTGGAAACACCATATATTTT | CASSRDRGTGNTIYF
TRBJ2-3 | TRBV6-5 | NA | few | TGTGCCAGCAGTTCGGGACTGTCTAGCACAGATACGCAGTATTTT | CASSSGLSSTDTQYF
TRBJ1-5 | TRBV7-8 | TRBD1 | NA | TGTGCCAGCAGGCGAACAGGGGGCAGTCAGCCCCAGCATTTT | CASRRTGGSQPQHF
TRBJ2-5 | TRBV30 | TRBD2 | NA | TGTGCCTGGAGTGTACTAGCGGGAGTTTGGGAGACCCAGTACTTC | CAWSVLAGVWETQYF
TRBJ2-6 | TRBV30 | TRBD2 | NA | TGTGCTTGGGGGGGCTCTGGGGCCAACGTCCTGACTTTC | CAWGGSGANVLTF
TRBJ1-1 | TRBV12-5 | NA | NA | TGTTCTAGTGGTTCCGACCGGAGGAACACTGAAGCTTTCTTT | CSSGSDRRNTEAFF
TRBJ2-7 | TRBV12-3/TRBV12-4 | TRBD2 | NA | TGTGCCAGCAGCAAATTTAGCGGGACTGCTCAGTACTTC | CASSKFSGTAQYF
TRBJ2-7 | TRBV28 | TRBD1 | NA | TGTGCCAGCTGGTGGACAGGGACCCCCTACGAGCAGTACTTC | CASWWTGTPYEQYF
TRBJ2-3 | TRBV5-1 | NA | NA | TGCGCCAGCAGCCCGTCGGGACTGCTTAGCACAGATACGCAGTATTTT | CASSPSGLLSTDTQYF
TRBJ1-1 | TRBV19 | NA | many | TGTGCCAGTAGTATTTCGGGTGTAGGGAACACTGAAGCTTTCTTT | CASSISGVGNTEAFF
TRBJ2-2 | TRBV7-3 | NA | NA | TGTGCCAGCAGCTTAGGGCAGGCTATCGGGGAGCTGTTTTTT | CASSLGQAIGELFF
TRBJ1-3 | TRBV6-6 | NA | NA | TGTGCCAGCACGATACCGGGAAAGCAGGCTGGAAACACCATATATTTT | CASTIPGKQAGNTIYF
TRBJ2-3 | TRBV7-8 | TRBD2 | few | TGTGCCAGCAGCCTCTCGACTAGCGGGATTACAGATACGCAGTATTTT | CASSLSTSGITDTQYF
TRBJ2-1 | TRBV13 | NA | few | TGTGCCAGCAGCACCACCAGGACATTGTTCTTC | CASSTTRTLFF
TRBJ1-5 | TRBV19 | NA | many | TGTGCCAGTAGGTTGGATGGGGTTTGGAGCAATCAGCCCCAGCATTTT | CASRLDGVWSNQPQHF
TRBJ2-3 | TRBV11-2 | NA | NA | TGTGCCAGCAGCTTAGTGGGAACTGGAACTAGCACAGATACGCAGTATTTT | CASSLVGTGTSTDTQYF
TRBJ1-2 | TRBV28 | NA | NA | TGTGCCAGCAGGATCAGGCAGGTCAACTATGGCTACACCTTC | CASRIRQVNYGYTF
TRBJ1-2 | TRBV30 | NA | few | TGTGCCTGGAGTGTACAGGATCAGGTCCCTACTATGCTCGGCTACACCTTC | CAWSVQDQVPTMLGYTF
TRBJ2-7 | TRBV14 | NA | few | TGTGCCAGCAGCCAAGTATCGGGCATCGGCTACGAGCAGTACTTC | CASSQVSGIGYEQYF
TRBJ2-2 | TRBV28 | NA | many | TGTGCCACCCCGGGGAACACCGGGGAGCTGTTTTTT | CATPGNTGELFF
TRBJ1-4 | TRBV5-1 | NA | few | TGCGCCAGCAGCTGGACCCAGGCGAGCAATGAAAAACTGTTTTTT | CASSWTQASNEKLFF
TRBJ2-7 | TRBV11-3 | NA | few | TGTGCCAGCAGCTTCATCCAAGGCGAGCAGTACTTC | CASSFIQGEQYF
TRBJ1-4 | TRBV12-3/TRBV12-4 | TRBD1 | NA | TGTGCCAGCAGTTCAGGGGGGACCCTCGCAACTAATGAAAAACTGTTTTTT | CASSSGGTLATNEKLFF
TRBJ1-6 | TRBV6-5 | NA | many | TGTGCCAGCAGGGCCGGGACACCCAATTCACCCCTCCACTTT | CASRAGTPNSPLHF
TRBJ2-5 | TRBV5-1 | TRBD2 | NA | TGCGCCAGCAGCTTAGGACTAGCGGGACGCCAAGAGACCCAGTACTTC | CASSLGLAGRQETQYF
TRBJ1-4 | TRBV20-1 | NA | few | TGCAGTGCCCCGGGACCTAATGAAAAACTGTTTTTT | CSAPGPNEKLFF
TRBJ1-5 | TRBV20-1 | TRBD1 | few | TGCAGTGCTAGGCCCCGGGACAGGGGGCTCGGTCCCCAGCATTTT | CSARPRDRGLGPQHF
TRBJ2-7 | TRBV15 | NA | NA | TGTGCCACCAGCCTAACGGGAGCTGACTACGAGCAGTACTTC | CATSLTGADYEQYF
TRBJ1-2 | TRBV6-6 | TRBD1 | few | TGTGCCAGCAGCCTTGGACAGGCTAACTATGGCTACACCTTC | CASSLGQANYGYTF
TRBJ2-3 | TRBV4-1 | NA | few | TGCGCCAGCAGCCAAGAAGGAAGTGGCACAGATACGCAGTATTTT | CASSQEGSGTDTQYF
TRBJ1-1 | TRBV12-3/TRBV12-4 | NA | few | TGTGCCATCTCTGGCACTGAAGCTTTCTTT | CAISGTEAFF
TRBJ1-6 | TRBV19 | TRBD1 | NA | TGTGCTACCGGACAGGGGAATTCACCCCTCCACTTT | CATGQGNSPLHF
TRBJ1-2 | TRBV12-3/TRBV12-4 | TRBD1 | many | TGTGCCAGCAGTCCCGACAGGGCTTATGGCTACACCTTC | CASSPDRAYGYTF
TRBJ2-7 | TRBV7-6 | TRBD2 | NA | TGTGCCAGCAGCCCTAGCGGCTCCTACGAGCAGTACTTC | CASSPSGSYEQYF
TRBJ2-7 | TRBV28 | TRBD1 | NA | TGTGCCAGCAGTAGGGACAGAGCCTACGAGCAGTACTTC | CASSRDRAYEQYF
TRBJ2-2 | TRBV6-5 | NA | few | TGTGCCAGCAGTTACTGGACGGGGGACACCGGGGAGCTGTTTTTT | CASSYWTGDTGELFF
TRBJ1-1 | TRBV6-6 | TRBD1 | few | TGTGCCACACACCGCGGGCCGACAGGGATTGGTGAAGCTTTCTTT | CATHRGPTGIGEAFF
TRBJ2-1 | TRBV14 | TRBD2 | few | TGTGCCAGCAGCCAAGGTCTAGCGGGGGGGAATGAGCAGTTCTTC | CASSQGLAGGNEQFF
TRBJ1-1 | TRBV5-1 | NA | NA | TGCGCCAGCAGCTTACAAACGGCGGTACCCCGTACAGGGCCCGACCTCAACACTGAAGCTTTCTTT | CASSLQTAVPRTGPDLNTEAFF
TRBJ2-3 | TRBV4-1 | NA | few | TGCGCCAGCAGCCTCCCAAGGGTACAAATAGATACGCAGTATTTT | CASSLPRVQIDTQYF
TRBJ1-1 | TRBV9 | NA | few | TGTGCCAGCAGCGTAGAAGCAGGGTATGGCACTGAAGCTTTCTTT | CASSVEAGYGTEAFF
TRBJ2-1 | TRBV10-3 | TRBD2 | once | TGTGCCATCAGTAGGACTAGCGAATACAATGAGCAGTTCTTC | CAISRTSEYNEQFF
TRBJ1-5 | TRBV5-1 | NA | NA | TGCGCCAGCAGCCCAAATCCAGGGGTGAGCAATCAGCCCCAGCATTTT | CASSPNPGVSNQPQHF
TRBJ2-1 | TRBV7-6 | NA | many | TGTGCCAGCAGCTTAGTAGGCAATGAGCAGTTCTTC | CASSLVGNEQFF
TRBJ2-7 | TRBV11-3 | NA | NA | TGTGCCAGCGAGGGGAGCTCCTACGAGCAGTACTTC | CASEGSSYEQYF
TRBJ2-1 | TRBV25-1 | NA | many | TGTGCCAGCAGTGAATTCAGGGGCAATGAGCAGTTCTTC | CASSEFRGNEQFF
TRBJ1-1 | TRBV29-1 | TRBD1 | many | TGCAGCACAAAACAGGGGATGAACACTGAAGCTTTCTTT | CSTKQGMNTEAFF
TRBJ2-2 | TRBV6-2/TRBV6-3 | NA | NA | TGTGCCAGCGGAACTCCCCTCGAGAACACCGGGGAGCTGTTTTTT | CASGTPLENTGELFF